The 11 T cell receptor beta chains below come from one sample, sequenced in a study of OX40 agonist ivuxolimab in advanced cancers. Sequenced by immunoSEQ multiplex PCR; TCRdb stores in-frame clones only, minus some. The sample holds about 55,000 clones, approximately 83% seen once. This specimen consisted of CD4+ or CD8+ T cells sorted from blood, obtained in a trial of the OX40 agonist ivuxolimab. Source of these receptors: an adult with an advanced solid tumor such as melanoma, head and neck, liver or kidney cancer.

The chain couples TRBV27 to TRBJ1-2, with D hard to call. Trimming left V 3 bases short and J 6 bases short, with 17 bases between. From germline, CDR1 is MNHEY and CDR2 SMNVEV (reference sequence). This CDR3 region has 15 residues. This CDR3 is CASSLDAGGWDGYTF. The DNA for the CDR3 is TGTGCCAGCAGTTTGGACGCGGGCGGGTGGGATGGCTACACCTTC.

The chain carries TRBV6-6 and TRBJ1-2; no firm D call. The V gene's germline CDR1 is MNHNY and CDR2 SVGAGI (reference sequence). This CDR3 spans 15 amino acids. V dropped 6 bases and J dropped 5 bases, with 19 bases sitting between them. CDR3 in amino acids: CASSPLSLSIYGYTF. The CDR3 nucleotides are TGTGCCAGCAGCCCCCTGTCCCTAAGCATTTATGGCTACACCTTC.

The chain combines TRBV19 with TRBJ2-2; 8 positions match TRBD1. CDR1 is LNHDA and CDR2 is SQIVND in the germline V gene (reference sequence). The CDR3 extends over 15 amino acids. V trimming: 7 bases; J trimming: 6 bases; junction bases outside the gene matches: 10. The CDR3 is CASISTGEFAGELFF. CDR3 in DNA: TGTGCCAGTATTTCGACAGGGGAATTCGCCGGGGAGCTGTTTTTT.

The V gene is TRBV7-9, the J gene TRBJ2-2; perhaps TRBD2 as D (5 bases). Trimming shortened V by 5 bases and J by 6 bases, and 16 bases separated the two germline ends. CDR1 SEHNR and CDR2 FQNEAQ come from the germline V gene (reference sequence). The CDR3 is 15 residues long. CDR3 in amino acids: CASSGEPSRAGELFF. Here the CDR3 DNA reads TGTGCCAGCAGCGGGGAGCCCTCGAGGGCCGGGGAGCTGTTTTTT. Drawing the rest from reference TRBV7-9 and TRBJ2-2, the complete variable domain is DTGVSQNPRHKITKRGQNVTFRCDPISEHNRLYWYRQTLGQGPEFLTYFQNEAQLEKSRLLSDRFSAERPKGSFSTLEIQRTEQGDSAMYLCASSGEPSRAGELFFGEGSRLTVL.

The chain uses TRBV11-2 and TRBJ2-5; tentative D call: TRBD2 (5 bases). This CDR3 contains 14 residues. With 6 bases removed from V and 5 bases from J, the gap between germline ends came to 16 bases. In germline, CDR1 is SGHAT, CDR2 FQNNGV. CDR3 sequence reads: CASSSEGEKETQYF. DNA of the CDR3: TGTGCCAGCAGTTCAGAGGGAGAGAAGGAGACCCAGTACTTC.

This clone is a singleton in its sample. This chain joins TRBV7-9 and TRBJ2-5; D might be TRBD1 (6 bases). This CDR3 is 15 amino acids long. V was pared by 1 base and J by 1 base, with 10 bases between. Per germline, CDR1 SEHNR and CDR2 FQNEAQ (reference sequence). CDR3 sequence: CASSLVWGLQETQYF. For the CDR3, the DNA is TGTGCCAGCAGCTTAGTTTGGGGGCTCCAAGAGACCCAGTACTTC.

As DNA, the CDR3 is TGTGCCAGCAGCACCGGACAGAACTATGGCTACACCTTC. Its translation: CASSTGQNYGYTF. The chain carries TRBV7-2 and TRBJ1-2; D perhaps matches TRBD1 (6 bases). The V gene lost 5 bases and the J gene lost 2 bases, with 9 bases spanning the gap. CDR3 length: 13 residues. Germline V gene lookup returns CDR1 SGHTA and CDR2 FQGNSA.

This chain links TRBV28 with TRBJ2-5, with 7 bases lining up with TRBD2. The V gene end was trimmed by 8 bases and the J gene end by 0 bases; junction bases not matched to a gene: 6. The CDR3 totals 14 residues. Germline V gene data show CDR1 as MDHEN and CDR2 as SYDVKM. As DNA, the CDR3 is TGTGCCAGCCTCCGGGACTACAACCAAGAGACCCAGTACTTC. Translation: CASLRDYNQETQYF. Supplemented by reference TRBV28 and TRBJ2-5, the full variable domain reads DVKVTQSSRYLVKRTGEKVFLECVQDMDHENMFWYRQDPGLGLRLIYFSYDVKMKEKGDIPEGYSVSREKKERFSLILESASTNQTSMYLCASLRDYNQETQYFGPGTRLLVL.

CDR3: CASSAAGATEAFF. The CDR3 bases are TGTGCCAGCAGTGCCGCAGGGGCCACTGAAGCTTTCTTT. V gene TRBV25-1 combines with J gene TRBJ1-1; D is possibly TRBD1 (6 bases). V dropped 4 bases and J dropped 4 bases, with 10 bases sitting between them. Germline CDR1 and CDR2: MGHDK and SYGVNS. The CDR3 runs to 13 residues.

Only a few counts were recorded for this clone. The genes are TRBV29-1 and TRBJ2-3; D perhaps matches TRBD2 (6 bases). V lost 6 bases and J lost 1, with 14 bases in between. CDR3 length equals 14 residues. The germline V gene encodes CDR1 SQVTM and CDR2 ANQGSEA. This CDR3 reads CSVRVSGRTDTQYF. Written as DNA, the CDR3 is TGCAGCGTGAGGGTTAGCGGACGCACAGATACGCAGTATTTT.

This CDR3 reads CAISERTGKETQYF. DNA for the CDR3: TGTGCCATCAGTGAACGGACAGGGAAAGAGACCCAGTACTTC. The chain is built from TRBV10-3 and TRBJ2-5; 8 positions match TRBD1. The CDR3 has 14 amino acids. Looked up from germline, CDR1 is ENHRY and CDR2 is SYGVKD. The V segment lost 3 bases and the J segment 3 bases; nucleotides outside the gene matches: 3.